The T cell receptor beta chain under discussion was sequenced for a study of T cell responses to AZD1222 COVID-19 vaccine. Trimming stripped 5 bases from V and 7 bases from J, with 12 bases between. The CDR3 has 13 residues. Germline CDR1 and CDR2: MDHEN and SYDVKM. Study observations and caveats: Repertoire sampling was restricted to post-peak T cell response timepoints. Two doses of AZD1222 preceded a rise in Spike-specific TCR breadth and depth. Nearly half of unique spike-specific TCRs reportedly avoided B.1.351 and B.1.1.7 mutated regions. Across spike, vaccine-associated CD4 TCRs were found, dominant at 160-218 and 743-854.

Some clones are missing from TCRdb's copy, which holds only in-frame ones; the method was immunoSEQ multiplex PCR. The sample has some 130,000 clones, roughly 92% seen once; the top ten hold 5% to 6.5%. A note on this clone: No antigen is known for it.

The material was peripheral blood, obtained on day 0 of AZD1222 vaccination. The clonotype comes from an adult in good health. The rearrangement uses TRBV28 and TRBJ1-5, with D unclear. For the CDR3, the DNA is TGTGCCAGCAGTACCCTCAGTCTCCAGCCCCAGCATTTT. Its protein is CASSTLSLQPQHF.